The 28 T cell receptor beta chains presented below share a single source sample, sequenced in a study of T-cell reconstitution after alpha-beta-depleted transplantation in children. During its preparation, the TCRbeta library received unique molecular identifiers. From the PCR reads, TCRdb called clonotypes with MiXCR, one entry per CDR3 protein. Of 580,000 or so distinct CDR3 sequences listed, more than 20% are singletons. The input for sequencing was PBMCs, mostly from graft donor cells, taken 360 days after TCRalphabeta/CD19-depleted stem cell transplant. The source is a boy in the first two years of life who had a stem cell transplant for acute myeloid leukemia, so the T cells may come from the graft donor.

The rearrangement joins TRBV5-1 to TRBJ1-6, with TRBD1 matching 10 bases. Germline values: CDR1 SGHRS, CDR2 YFSETQ. The trim removed 3 bases at V and 10 bases at J, leaving 4 bases unmatched. This CDR3 has 14 amino acids. The CDR3 region is CASSWTGGESPLHF. The CDR3 DNA is TGCGCCAGCAGCTGGACAGGGGGAGAATCACCCCTCCACTTT.

This clonotype was detected a few times. This rearrangement joins TRBV5-6 to TRBJ2-7, with TRBD1 identical over 11 bases. This CDR3 region has 16 residues. V lost 2 bases to trimming and J lost 0 bases; unmatched junction nucleotides: 4. Germline loops: CDR1 SGHDT, CDR2 YYEEEE. The CDR3 coding sequence is TGTGCCAGCAGCTTATTAGGACAGGGGGCCTCCTACGAGCAGTACTTC. It translates to CASSLLGQGASYEQYF.

The sample holds many counts of this clonotype. The V and J genes are TRBV12-3 or TRBV12-4 and TRBJ2-1; 7 bases fit TRBD2. Unmatched junction bases numbered 16, after V lost 8 bases and J lost 12 bases. This CDR3 contains 14 residues. The CDR3 DNA reads TGTGCCAGCGGCGGGTGGGGGGGGTTGCAGGTGCAGTTCTTC. Amino acid sequence: CASGGWGGLQVQFF.

The rearrangement joins TRBV20-1 to TRBJ1-4; no reliable D call. The CDR3 extends over 15 amino acids. V lost 2 bases and J lost 4, with 14 bases in between. The germline V gene encodes CDR1 DFQATT and CDR2 SNEGSKA (reference sequence). The CDR3 DNA follows: TGCAGTGCTAGACCAGTGGGCAGGTTTAATGAAAAACTGTTTTTT. It yields the protein CSARPVGRFNEKLFF.

This sequence joins TRBV28 and TRBJ1-6; no reliable D call. The CDR3 extends over 15 amino acids. Per germline, CDR1 MDHEN and CDR2 SYDVKM. V lost 2 bases and J 9 bases, leaving 14 bases between the germline ends. The CDR3, as DNA: TGTGCCAGCAGTTTACTTTCTTTCCGGGGTTCACCCCTCCACTTT. Amino acid sequence: CASSLLSFRGSPLHF.

The gene calls are TRBV20-1 and TRBJ2-7; D remains ambiguous. V lost 1 base, J lost 7 bases, and 14 bases lay in between. The CDR3 contains 13 residues. Looked up from germline, CDR1 is DFQATT and CDR2 is SNEGSKA (reference sequence). CDR3 nucleotides: TGCAGTGCTAGAGTCCCGTCGGGTGAGGAGCAGTACTTC. It specifies CSARVPSGEEQYF.

This clonotype was seen at least ten times. The V call is TRBV29-1, the J call TRBJ2-5, with 11 bases fitting TRBD1. V lost 5 bases to trimming and J lost 4 bases; unmatched junction nucleotides: 3. Looked up from germline, CDR1 is SQVTM and CDR2 is ANQGSEA. The CDR3 totals 13 residues. This CDR3 is CSVSGQGGETQYF. The CDR3 region has the DNA TGCAGCGTTTCGGGACAGGGGGGAGAGACCCAGTACTTC. Supplemented by reference TRBV29-1 and TRBJ2-5, the full variable domain reads SAVISQKPSRDICQRGTSLTIQCQVDSQVTMMFWYRQQPGQSLTLIATANQGSEATYESGFVIDKFPISRPNLTFSTLTVSNMSPEDSSIYLCSVSGQGGETQYFGPGTRLLVL.

This clonotype was recorded at least ten times. The chain is built from TRBV20-1 and TRBJ2-3; 8 nucleotides line up with TRBD1. CDR3 length equals 15 residues. Germline V CDR1 and CDR2: DFQATT, SNEGSKA (reference sequence). Trimming cost V 5 bases and J 6 bases; bases outside gene matches: 13. The CDR3, as DNA: TGCAGTGCTTGGCTTCAGGGGGCTTTCACGGATACGCAGTATTTT. Its translation is CSAWLQGAFTDTQYF.

This clonotype was found many times. The chain joins TRBV5-5 to TRBJ1-3; D is ambiguous. The CDR3 has 15 residues. Germline CDR1 SGHKS, CDR2 YYEKEE (reference sequence). Trimming stripped 0 bases from V and 1 base from J, with 8 bases between. The CDR3 protein is CASSLEGRSGNTIYF. The DNA for the CDR3 is TGTGCCAGCAGCTTGGAAGGTAGATCTGGAAACACCATATATTTT.

V gene TRBV5-1 combines with J gene TRBJ2-1; a possible D gene is TRBD1 (6 bases). The V end was cut by 2 bases, the J end by 8 bases, with 17 bases between. This CDR3 comprises 15 residues. CDR1 is SGHRS, CDR2 YFSETQ, per germline. DNA of the CDR3: TGCGCCAGCAGCTTACAAACCCTACAGGGAGATGAGCAGTTCTTC. Amino acids: CASSLQTLQGDEQFF. The whole variable domain, filled in from reference TRBV5-1 and TRBJ2-1, reads KAGVTQTPRYLIKTRGQQVTLSCSPISGHRSVSWYQQTPGQGLQFLFEYFSETQRNKGNFPGRFSGRQFSNSRSEMNVSTLELGDSALYLCASSLQTLQGDEQFFGPGTRLTVL.

This clonotype was found many times. V is TRBV20-1 and J is TRBJ2-5, with 9 bases matching TRBD2. Germline assignment: CDR1 DFQATT and CDR2 SNEGSKA (reference sequence). V trimming: 5 bases; J trimming: 1 base; junction bases outside the gene matches: 5. This CDR3 has 14 residues. Here the CDR3 DNA reads TGCAGTGCTGGGTCTAGCGGGGTCCAAGAGACCCAGTACTTC. Its protein product is CSAGSSGVQETQYF.

This clonotype was recorded many times. At one boundary the junction diverges from the germline segment, which might be a read error. The V and J genes are TRBV12-3 or TRBV12-4 and TRBJ2-7; perhaps D is TRBD1 or TRBD2 (5 bases each). There are 11 residues in the CDR3. CDR3 protein: CASSFGAKRDF. The CDR3 nucleotides read TGTGCCAGCAGTTTCGGGGCTAAAAGAGACTTC.

This clonotype was picked up a small number of times. The chain links TRBV12-3 or TRBV12-4 to TRBJ1-5, with 7 bases aligning to TRBD1. V was clipped by 6 bases and J by 7 bases; unmatched bases: 9. The CDR3 extends over 14 amino acids. This chain's CDR3 is CASRPTGYNQPQHF. The DNA for the CDR3 is TGTGCCAGCAGACCGACAGGGTACAACCAGCCCCAGCATTTT.

This clonotype was seen repeatedly, ten times or more. The chain recombines TRBV6-1 with TRBJ1-3; D is unresolved. The CDR3 contains 16 residues. Germline V gene lookup returns CDR1 MNHNS and CDR2 SASEGT. V lost 2 bases and J lost 0, with 11 bases in between. The CDR3 DNA follows: TGTGCCAGCAGTGAATATGGCAGGATCTCTGGAAACACCATATATTTT. Translated: CASSEYGRISGNTIYF.

This clonotype was picked up a small number of times. This chain links TRBV9 with TRBJ2-7, with 7 bases that match TRBD1. CDR3 length equals 15 residues. Germline V gene sequence: CDR1 SGDLS, CDR2 YYNGEE. After removal of 0 bases from V and 0 bases from J, the junction contained 3 bases not matched to a gene. The CDR3 nucleotides read TGTGCCAGCAGCGTAGGGGGGACAGTCTCCTACGAGCAGTACTTC. This translates into CASSVGGTVSYEQYF.

This clonotype was detected ten times or more. V is TRBV9 and J is TRBJ2-3, with D possibly being TRBD2 (6 bases). The CDR3 contains 16 residues. V was pared by 2 bases and J by 0 bases, with 13 bases between. Germline CDR1 reads SGDLS; CDR2 reads YYNGEE. This CDR3 reads CASSVLASPSTDTQYF. The CDR3 DNA reads as TGTGCCAGCAGCGTCCTAGCGAGCCCTAGCACAGATACGCAGTATTTT.

This clonotype was counted many times. The V and J genes are TRBV7-2 and TRBJ2-5; 8 bases map to TRBD2. The CDR3 runs 15 residues. CDR1 is SGHTA and CDR2 is FQGNSA in the germline V gene. Trimming removed 3 bases from V and 5 bases from J; junction bases left unmatched: 8. CDR3: CASSFAGGATETQYF. The CDR3 coding sequence is TGTGCCAGCAGCTTTGCGGGGGGCGCGACGGAGACCCAGTACTTC.

The rearrangement uses TRBV20-1 and TRBJ2-3; 8 nucleotides align to TRBD2. Germline V gene lookup returns CDR1 DFQATT and CDR2 SNEGSKA (reference sequence). This CDR3 is built from 14 residues. V dropped 0 bases and J dropped 3; count of bases not matched to a gene: 2. DNA for the CDR3: TGCAGTGCTAGAGACCTAGCGGGTACAGATACGCAGTATTTT. It specifies CSARDLAGTDTQYF.

This clonotype has at least ten counts. This chain joins TRBV12-3 or TRBV12-4 and TRBJ2-5, with D possibly matching TRBD1 (5 bases). V dropped 7 bases and J dropped 4 bases, with 13 bases sitting between them. CDR3 length: 13 residues. Here the CDR3 reads CASNRQFIETQYF. CDR3 nucleotides: TGTGCCAGCAACCGACAGTTCATAGAGACCCAGTACTTC.

This clonotype was found once. J is TRBJ1-5 and V is TRBV7-2; D might be TRBD1 (5 bases). Trimming left V 7 bases short and J 7 bases short, with 14 bases between. CDR3 size: 13 residues. CDR1 and CDR2 (germline): SGHTA, FQGNSA. The CDR3 region has the DNA TGTGCCAGCACCCTAGATCCAGGGCAGCCCCAGCATTTT. Translated, it gives CASTLDPGQPQHF.

This clonotype was counted once. This chain joins TRBV6-1 and TRBJ1-6, with D perhaps TRBD1 (6 bases). The CDR3 loop spans 13 amino acids. V was trimmed by 8 bases and J by 7 bases, leaving 12 bases between them. CDR1 is MNHNS and CDR2 is SASEGT in the germline V gene. The CDR3 region has the DNA TGTGCCAGCGCCGGGACAAGGAATTCACCCCTCCACTTT. Protein: CASAGTRNSPLHF.

This chain joins TRBV11-2 and TRBJ2-3; 8 nucleotides line up with TRBD1. This CDR3 region has 18 residues. Germline V gives CDR1 SGHAT, CDR2 FQNNGV. J was trimmed by 0 bases and V by 4 bases; bases with no gene match: 12. The CDR3 nucleotides read TGTGCCAGCAGCTGGTGGGGACAGGCATCTACTAGCACAGATACGCAGTATTTT. This encodes CASSWWGQASTSTDTQYF.

This chain links TRBV5-8 with TRBJ2-4, with a weak D call TRBD2 (5 bases). The CDR3 has 16 amino acids. The ends were cut back, 4 bases at V and 0 bases at J, with 14 bases in the middle. Germline CDR1 SGHTS, CDR2 YDEGEE. CDR3 residues: CASSAHLGLAKNIQYF. As DNA, the CDR3 is TGTGCCAGCAGCGCCCATCTCGGACTAGCCAAAAACATTCAGTACTTC.

This clonotype was counted at least ten times. The chain carries TRBV29-1 and TRBJ1-4; TRBD1 aligns across 10 bases. CDR1 is SQVTM and CDR2 is ANQGSEA in the germline V gene. The junction had 12 bases not matched to a gene; V was cut back by 7 bases and J by 10 bases. The CDR3 has 14 residues. The CDR3 sequence is CSALLRDRGRKLFF. CDR3 bases: TGCAGCGCCCTACTCCGGGACAGGGGTCGAAAACTGTTTTTT.

This clonotype turned up a few times. The chain carries TRBV3-1 and TRBJ2-5, with unresolved D. The CDR3 contains 14 residues. V gave up 1 base and J gave up 4 bases, with 10 bases separating them. CDR1 is LGHDT and CDR2 is YNNKEL in the germline V gene (reference sequence). In nucleotides, the CDR3 is TGTGCCAGCAGCCAAGGCGCCGTTTCAGAGACCCAGTACTTC. It is translated as CASSQGAVSETQYF.

The chain's CDR3 is CASSARQGPGTGELFF. In DNA form, the CDR3 reads TGCGCCAGCAGTGCAAGACAGGGTCCGGGCACCGGGGAGCTGTTTTTT. The V gene is TRBV10-2, the J gene TRBJ2-2; 7 nucleotides line up with TRBD1. This CDR3 has 16 residues. Losses at the gene ends were 4 bases for V and 4 bases for J; bases not matched to a gene: 9. CDR1 is WSHSY, CDR2 SAAADI, per germline.

This clonotype has more than one count but fewer than ten. This chain connects TRBV12-3 or TRBV12-4 to TRBJ2-2; D gene unclear. V gave up 3 bases and J gave up 4 bases, with 9 bases separating them. The CDR3 is 14 amino acids. The CDR3 DNA reads TGTGCCAGCAGTTTGGACGTACCCACCGGGGAGCTGTTTTTT. It codes for CASSLDVPTGELFF.

The J gene is TRBJ2-1, the V gene TRBV9, with D possibly matching TRBD2 (6 bases). This CDR3 spans 16 amino acids. V was pared by 3 bases and J by 6 bases, with 19 bases between. Looked up from germline, CDR1 is SGDLS and CDR2 is YYNGEE. This chain's CDR3 is CASSERLVLGTNEQFF. CDR3 nucleotides: TGTGCCAGCAGCGAGAGACTAGTATTAGGCACCAATGAGCAGTTCTTC.